Listed here is a single TCR beta chain. No cognate antigen has been identified for it. No much larger clone exists at a distance of one base, and base qualities are not known. V loses 5 bases of germline sequence and J loses 2 bases, and the interval between the two ends is 9 bases. The CDR3, cysteine through phenylalanine, is 13 amino acids long. Only the CDR3 portion is preserved as DNA: 39 bases, with reading frame beginning at the first base. The immunoSEQ Assay, a bias-controlled multiplex PCR, was used to amplify TCRbeta CDR3 regions from genomic DNA. As for how the authors treated the data: Nucleated cell counts per sample were estimated from amplification of reference gene primers within the assay. Sequence reads were collapsed and filtered to measure the absolute abundance of every unique TCRbeta CDR3 rearrangement. Productive Simpson clonality was computed per sample as the square root of Simpson's diversity index over productive rearrangements. TCRdb provides this immuneACCESS table in a form limited to in-frame rearrangements. Some clones are lacking; in checked studies, under half of them reflect an unresolved V gene, and why the rest are absent is not known. V and J calls and clone size are those listed in that table; D and trimming were worked out from the DNA. For this sample there are tens of thousands of clones; 90% appear just once. 5% to 6% of the sample is in the top ten clones.

This entry is derived from a study of blood T cell repertoires in COVID-19 (dated by TCRdb to the early 2020s). Turning to the overall study: Collaborator samples came from the United States, Italy and Spain and covered acute and convalescent phases of COVID-19. The prospective study material was composed of cDNA or gDNA derived from T cells, B-cell-depleted T cells, or PBMCs. The dataset comprised deeply sampled blood TCRbeta repertoires from subjects exposed to, actively infected with, or recovered from COVID-19. The repertoires were released in a freely available public database intended as a resource for research on the immune response to SARS-CoV-2. The samples were drawn from the first 160 participants of the ongoing ImmuneRACE study and from 1,254 subjects provided by 6 global collaborators. Nearly every sample came with metadata listing a de-identified subject ID, COVID-19 status, age in years and sex. Where available, HLA class I and class II types were obtained from metadata supplied by the sample provider rather than from assay-based typing. Overall study results and their limits: The quantity of clinical and demographic metadata differed by source and by participant and was supplied without curation.

Whole blood was collected in K2EDTA tubes by collaborating institutions according to the institutions' own protocols. Collaborator samples were shipped for TCRbeta analysis as frozen whole blood, isolated PBMCs, or DNA extracted from either sample type. Recombination connected TRBV12-3 or TRBV12-4 to TRBJ2-5, with the D gene too uncertain to name. Sequencing was performed on peripheral blood. This receptor was obtained from a man between 50 and 59 years old with acute or convalescent COVID-19. The CDR3 here reads CASSLRSQETQYF. Read as DNA, the sequence is TGTGCCAGCAGTCTGAGGTCGCAAGAGACCCAGTACTTC.